The 3 T cell receptor beta chains given below trace back to one sample, sequenced in a study of blood T cell repertoires in COVID-19. Assay: immunoSEQ multiplex PCR; the TCRdb copy retains only in-frame clones and omits some. This table holds some 270,000 clones, 90% found once. Sequencing input: peripheral blood. The source is a woman aged 55-70 years with COVID-19, enrolled during active disease.

The chain couples TRBV2 to TRBJ1-1; D is uncertain. Trimming left V 6 bases short and J 0 bases short, with 2 bases between. Germline V gene data show CDR1 as SNHLY and CDR2 as FYNNEI. The CDR3 sequence is 11 residues long. The CDR3 sequence is CASSVNTEAFF. In DNA, the CDR3 is TGTGCCAGCAGCGTGAACACTGAAGCTTTCTTT.

The rearrangement links TRBV9 to TRBJ2-7, with D perhaps matching TRBD1 (6 bases). Trimming took off 0 bases at V and 6 bases at J, with 10 bases between the two ends. CDR3 length: 13 residues. Germline assignment: CDR1 SGDLS and CDR2 YYNGEE. The CDR3 here is CASSVVSGAEQYF. CDR3 sequence (DNA): TGTGCCAGCAGCGTAGTGTCAGGGGCCGAGCAGTACTTC.

The rearrangement joins TRBV7-2 to TRBJ2-1; D gene ambiguous. The CDR3 sequence is 15 residues long. Germline CDR1 is SGHTA and CDR2 is FQGNSA. The germline V and J ends were trimmed by 4 bases and 0 bases, with 10 bases remaining between them. This CDR3 reads CASSSQPGSYNEQFF. CDR3 DNA sequence: TGTGCCAGCAGCTCACAGCCTGGCTCCTACAATGAGCAGTTCTTC.